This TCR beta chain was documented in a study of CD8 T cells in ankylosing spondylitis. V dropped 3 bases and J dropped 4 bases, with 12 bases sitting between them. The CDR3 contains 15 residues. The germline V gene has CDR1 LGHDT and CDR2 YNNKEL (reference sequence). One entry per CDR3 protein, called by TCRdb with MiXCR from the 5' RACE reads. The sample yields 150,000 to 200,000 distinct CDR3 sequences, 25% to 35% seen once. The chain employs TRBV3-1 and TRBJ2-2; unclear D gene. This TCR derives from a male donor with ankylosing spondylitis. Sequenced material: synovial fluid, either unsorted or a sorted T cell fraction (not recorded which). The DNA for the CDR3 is TGTGCCAGCAGCCATGGGGTAATGAGCACCGGGGAGCTGTTTTTT. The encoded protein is CASSHGVMSTGELFF. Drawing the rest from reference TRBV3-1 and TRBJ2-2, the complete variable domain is DTAVSQTPKYLVTQMGNDKSIKCEQNLGHDTMYWYKQDSKKFLKIMFSYNNKELIINETVPNRFSPKSPDKAHLNLHINSLELGDSAVYFCASSHGVMSTGELFFGEGSRLTVL.